This TCR beta chain was identified in a study of cytomegalovirus exposure and HLA in healthy donors (dated by TCRdb to the late 2010s). Study-level background: In an earlier analysis of under 750 of the donors, approximately 260 Gb of sequence data and 117 million unique TCR beta sequences from about 179 million T cells were reported. An early release covering 550 to 650 HLA-typed donors comprised approximately 290 gigabases of sequencing data and tens of millions of unique TCR sequences. Of the roughly 390 genotyped donors, 81% fell in the genetic ancestry cluster associated with self-reported Caucasian donors. The study was designed to test whether signatures of past pathogen exposure could be identified by cataloging public T cell receptors. The T cell repertoires of 670 or so subjects were profiled by immunosequencing and related to cytomegalovirus serostatus. Besides the first cohort of approximately 710 subjects, a separate validation cohort made up of over a hundred different subjects was used. To predict cytomegalovirus infection status, the study brought together high-throughput TCR immunosequencing, statistical association of individual TCRs with disease status, and machine learning. To study patterns of TCR occurrence, a later analysis re-analyzed previously published TCR beta repertoires from 700 or so donors and added high-resolution HLA genotyping. Rather than using new phenotypic data, the later analysis identified candidate immune exposures from TCR beta sequences and from how often those sequences occurred across donors. In an earlier analysis of about 590 of the donors, high-throughput TCR beta sequencing was used to judge whether each TCR beta V gene segment behaved as functional or pseudogenic. Alongside the repertoire data, information on donor age, sex, ethnicity and CMV serostatus was compiled. A later genetic analysis used genome-wide SNP genotypes for about 65% of the roughly 700 donors, treating that subset as a discovery cohort. All discovery cohort repertoires had been generated using a single sequencing platform. Both class I and class II loci were covered by HLA typing, at four-digit resolution. The number of typed donors differed by locus: about 629-640 for A, B, C, DRB1 and DQB1; 500 to 550 for DQA1; around 610 for DPA1; and roughly 490 for DPB1. Roughly 5 DR-DQ haplotypes were handled as single units for association and clustering because linkage in the cohort was strong. Among about 400 genotyped donors of the cohort, an average of approximately 240,000 unique TCR beta nucleotide sequences was sequenced per donor, of which about 18% were non-productive.

This clone was seen more than once but under ten times. This clone's antigen is unknown. No clone much larger than this one lies a single base away; base qualities are absent. Receptor libraries were prepared by the immunoSEQ multiplex PCR assay. For the multiplex PCR, a mixture combining 60 forward primers for TCR Vbeta segments and 13 reverse primers for TCR Jbeta segments was used. Amplification of the CDR3 region of rearranged TCR beta genes was performed with a multiplex PCR assay on genomic DNA. The amplified TCR beta libraries were sequenced on the Illumina HiSeq System as 87-base-pair reads. In the source study's methods: A later analysis counted approximately 76 million unique TCR beta chains across the 600 to 850 repertoires, and roughly 11 million of these chains were shared by at least two donors. A nearest-neighbor algorithm error-corrected the raw reads and collapsed the reads into unique sequences, merging closely related sequences to remove PCR and sequencing errors. To assign V, D and J gene segments, CDR3 sequences were aligned to IMGT reference sequences. For a sequence to be retained, a match of at least six nucleotides to both a V gene segment and a J gene segment was required. A rearrangement was called productive if the CDR3 had no stop codons and remained in frame with V and J, and every other rearrangement was called non-productive. Following IMGT convention, CDR3 was defined as the stretch from the second conserved V-encoded cysteine to the conserved J-encoded phenylalanine. The earlier analysis of about 610 of the donors excluded any sequence lacking an unambiguous match to a single V gene segment. An earlier analysis of several hundred of the donors classified V segments as functional when productive rearrangements were above 56.7% and as segregating when the standard deviation between donors was above 5%. A statistical classification framework was built for diagnosing cytomegalovirus status from the catalog of TCR beta chain sequences. In a later analysis, TCR nucleotide sequences were compared against IMGT/GENE-DB human TR gene sequences so that V and J genes could be assigned. Using the TCRdist pipeline, a later analysis assigned CDR3 sequences along with most-parsimonious VDJ recombination scenarios. In a later analysis, each TCR beta chain was defined by its CDR3 amino acid sequence together with its V-gene family, and reads without a unique V-gene family were excluded. As a way to deal with suspected cross-contamination and a sequencing artifact, a later analysis dropped 450 to 600 nucleotide sequences that were highly shared and had low generation probability. A later analysis calculated a clonal expansion index for each public chain from normalized within-repertoire ranks of inferred template counts. A later analysis computed generation probabilities with a VDJ recombination model fitted to out-of-frame rearrangements, and checked the results against IGoR. In a later analysis, TCR-TCR, TCR-HLA and TCR-CMV co-occurrence was scored with hypergeometric tests, and a repertoire-size bias correction was applied to TCR pairs. A later analysis estimated false discovery rates by permuting HLA or CMV assignments 20 times. In a later analysis, co-occurring TCRs were grouped using DBSCAN, and TCRdist sequence similarity was added for clustering within HLA-allele-positive subsets. Repertoires with fewer than 30,000 or more than 120,000 public chains were left out of co-occurrence clustering, as were five repertoires with anomalous nucleotide sharing. In TCRdb, the immuneACCESS table is reduced to in-frame sequences with V and J assigned. These tables do not hold every clone; where another copy was compared, an unresolved V gene accounts for under half, and the others remain unexplained. V and J calls and clone size are those listed in that table; D and trimming were worked out from the DNA. The sample table contains 150,000 to 200,000 clones; only one count was recorded for around 62% of them. Around 2.9% of the sample goes to the ten largest clones.

From a lookup of the germline V gene, CDR1 and CDR2 are SGHVS and FQNEAQ. The CDR3 runs 18 residues from the cysteine to the phenylalanine. Only CDR3 DNA is held: 54 bases, read in frame from base 1. Relative to germline, V is missing 6 bases and J is missing 4 bases, with 15 bases of the junction outside any gene match. The cohort comprised several hundred healthy bone marrow donors. At the time of sampling, all cohort members were nominally healthy, though unrecorded immune exposures were likely present. The donor was CMV seronegative and belonged to the group of over 300 seronegative cohort members. Each donor provided a peripheral blood sample, and peripheral blood mononuclear cells were used for TCR beta sequencing. Genomic DNA extraction from the blood cell samples was performed with the Qiagen DNeasy Blood Extraction Kit. What the research found in general, with its limitations: According to a later genetic analysis, donors in an Asian-associated ancestry cluster had fewer N-insertions in productive TCRs than the approximately 670-donor mean. For the cohort, immune exposure information was limited to CMV serostatus. Correlated functional status among segregating V segments might be attributable to linkage disequilibrium, but an unknown experimental factor could not be ruled out. The study listed 150 to 200 TCR beta chains as associated with cytomegalovirus. Because counts were too low, some 17 rarely observed V segments, including chromosome 9 orphons, were excluded from the earlier analysis of 587 of the donors. A group of highly shared sequence variants was considered likely to be a technical artifact of the sequencing pipeline. V-gene and J-gene trimming of TCR beta chains was associated with a missense DCLRE1C variant in a later genetic analysis, and the association was replicated in an independent cohort. When HLA alleles, especially DR and DQ, strongly co-occurred, TCR associations were difficult to assign to individual alleles. Most CMV-associated TCR beta chains appeared to be HLA-restricted in a later analysis, and the HLA associations seemed to be driven largely by CMV exposure. Roughly uniform sequencing depth across donors was assumed in presence/absence analyses, although this assumption may not hold. A later analysis found that HLA-associated TCR beta chains were more clonally expanded and had lower generation probabilities than equally common non-associated chains. Some IMGT-functional V segments, including TRBV6-2 and TRBV6-3, could not be told apart with the 87-base-pair reads, so those segments were excluded. Three of the identified cytomegalovirus-associated TCR beta chains were confirmed in vitro to be specific for cytomegalovirus antigens. In a later analysis, several top co-occurrence clusters were reported to appear linked to parvovirus B19, influenza, CMV and Epstein-Barr virus. In an earlier analysis of 500 to 650 of the donors, most TCR beta V segments appeared in productive rearrangements about 90% or about 30% of the time, broadly matching IMGT annotations. According to the authors, the approach could potentially be generalized to other disease states and immunological phenotypes. In a later analysis, more than 15,000 TCR beta sequences were associated with specific HLA alleles at a false discovery rate of 0.05. A later analysis found that TCR association rates varied across HLA loci, with DRB1 alleles showing the most associated TCRs and HLA-C alleles the fewest. HLA typing was unavailable for some donors at each locus, so association tests used only the typed subset. In this cohort, only TCR beta chains were sequenced, and detectable features were limited by the absence of alpha or paired-chain data. While some public TCRs were present in many individuals, most TCR sequences turned up only very rarely across donors. The classifier was reported to diagnose cytomegalovirus status with high specificity and sensitivity in both the original cohort and the validation cohort. A further reported finding was that TCR beta sequences accurately predicted the HLA-A and HLA-B alleles for most subjects in the first cohort.

This clonotype was obtained from a man between 35 and 55 years old in good health and CMV-seronegative. Sample: PBMCs. The V and J genes are TRBV7-8 and TRBJ1-1; the junction holds 12 bases that match TRBD1. The CDR3 protein: CASRKASGTGGWGTEAFF. DNA sequence: TGTGCCAGCAGAAAGGCATCGGGGACAGGGGGCTGGGGCACTGAAGCTTTCTTT. Outside the CDR3, residues come from the reference TRBV7-8 and TRBJ1-1 proteins, so the full variable domain is: GAGVSQSPRYKVAKRGQDVALRCDPISGHVSLFWYQQALGQGPEFLTYFQNEAQLDKSGLPSDRFFAERPEGSVSTLKIQRTQQEDSAVYLCASRKASGTGGWGTEAFFGQGTRLTVV.